The 30 T cell receptor beta chains reported below all come from one sample, sequenced in a study of CD8 T cells in ankylosing spondylitis. TCRdb re-analysed the 5' RACE reads in MiXCR, keeping a single row per CDR3 protein. The table shows under 300,000 distinct CDR3 sequences, with roughly 10% occurring only once. Sequenced sample: blood, either unsorted or a sorted T cell fraction (not recorded which). The receptor set was obtained from a male donor with ankylosing spondylitis or in good health (not recorded which).

This chain uses TRBV2 with TRBJ1-2; D remains unclear. V was cut by 4 bases and J by 1 base, with 7 bases left in between. This CDR3 region has 13 residues. Looked up from germline, CDR1 is SNHLY and CDR2 is FYNNEI. The CDR3 DNA follows: TGTGCCAGCAGTGGAGTAAATAACTATGGCTACACCTTC. It translates to CASSGVNNYGYTF.

This clonotype appeared many times. The chain recombines TRBV20-1 with TRBJ2-5; 14 bases are shared with TRBD2. J gave up 4 bases and V 1 base, and 2 bases lay outside the gene matches. The germline V gene encodes CDR1 DFQATT and CDR2 SNEGSKA (reference sequence). The CDR3 runs to 15 residues. Here the CDR3 reads CSARGGTSGGETQYF. The CDR3 coding sequence is TGCAGTGCTAGAGGGGGGACTAGCGGGGGAGAGACCCAGTACTTC.

The chain links TRBV7-9 to TRBJ2-7; D is perhaps TRBD1 or TRBD2 (5 bases each). Germline CDR1 reads SEHNR; CDR2 reads FQNEAQ (reference sequence). V was clipped by 3 bases and J by 3 bases, with 15 bases between them. This CDR3 is built from 15 residues. CDR3 sequence: CASSFGAEEFYEQYF. The CDR3 bases are TGTGCCAGCAGCTTTGGGGCGGAGGAATTCTACGAGCAGTACTTC.

This clonotype has at least ten counts. The genes are TRBV9 and TRBJ2-5; perhaps D is TRBD1 or TRBD2 (5 bases each). The CDR3 sequence is 12 residues long. From germline, CDR1 is SGDLS and CDR2 YYNGEE. V was shortened by 4 bases and J by 3 bases, with 7 bases between the two germline ends. CDR3 bases: TGTGCCAGCAGCAGAGGGGAAGAGACCCAGTACTTC. Residues: CASSRGEETQYF.

V is TRBV6-1 and J is TRBJ1-1; weak D call: TRBD1 (5 bases). V lost 6 bases to trimming and J lost 6 bases, with 17 bases between them. CDR1 and CDR2 from the germline V gene are MNHNS and SASEGT. The CDR3 extends over 14 amino acids. This chain's CDR3 is CASSSRGGPPEAFF. CDR3 DNA: TGTGCCAGCAGCTCCCGGGGGGGTCCGCCTGAAGCTTTCTTT.

This clonotype has at least ten counts. The rearrangement joins TRBV7-6 to TRBJ2-1; D remains ambiguous. The V gene lost 4 bases and the J gene lost 0 bases, with 19 bases spanning the gap. Germline-derived CDR1 and CDR2 are SGHVS and FNYEAQ. The CDR3 sequence is 18 residues long. DNA of the CDR3: TGTGCCAGCAGCTCAACGTCTTTAACAGTGAGCTCCTACAATGAGCAGTTCTTC. Translating it yields CASSSTSLTVSSYNEQFF.

In its sample, this clonotype was seen many times. This chain uses TRBV3-1 with TRBJ2-2; TRBD1 is a possible D gene (5 bases). V was pared by 1 base and J by 7 bases, with 7 bases between. From germline, CDR1 is LGHDT and CDR2 YNNKEL (reference sequence). The CDR3 loop spans 13 amino acids. This chain's CDR3 is CASSQVQGGELFF. In DNA, the CDR3 is TGTGCCAGCAGCCAAGTTCAGGGCGGGGAGCTGTTTTTT.

This clonotype was counted at least ten times. The rearrangement uses TRBV30 and TRBJ1-2; D call uncertain. CDR1 is GTSNPN and CDR2 is SVGIG in the germline V gene (reference sequence). V was shortened by 5 bases and J by 1 base, with 8 bases between the two germline ends. The CDR3 length is 12 residues. The CDR3 nucleotides are TGTGCCTGGTATAGCGTTAACTATGGCTACACCTTC. This translates into CAWYSVNYGYTF.

This sequence joins TRBV7-2 and TRBJ2-7, with 9 bases aligning to TRBD2. This CDR3 comprises 16 residues. Germline CDR1 is SGHTA and CDR2 is FQGNSA. Trimming removed 1 base from V and 7 bases from J; junction bases left unmatched: 11. The CDR3 DNA reads as TGTGCCAGCAGCTTAGAAGGGACTGCGGGGGGGCGTGAGCAGTACTTC. The encoded protein is CASSLEGTAGGREQYF.

This clonotype was observed many times. CDR3 protein: CSARDRGTGVSYNEQFF. CDR3 sequence (DNA): TGCAGTGCTAGAGATCGAGGGACAGGGGTGTCCTACAATGAGCAGTTCTTC. This chain joins TRBV20-1 and TRBJ2-1; 10 nucleotides align to TRBD1. Germline-derived CDR1 and CDR2 are DFQATT and SNEGSKA (reference sequence). J lost 1 base, V lost 0 bases, and 6 bases had no gene match. The CDR3 consists of 17 residues.

This clonotype was seen ten or more times. The chain couples TRBV5-1 to TRBJ1-2; no clear D gene. The CDR3 extends over 15 amino acids. Germline values: CDR1 SGHRS, CDR2 YFSETQ. Trimming left V 0 bases short and J 1 base short, with 10 bases between. CDR3 sequence (DNA): TGCGCCAGCAGCTTGGGAGACACCCATAACTATGGCTACACCTTC. Protein sequence: CASSLGDTHNYGYTF.

Note on this clonotype: A read error may explain this, as a much larger clone is one base away. The chain carries TRBV27 and TRBJ1-1; D might be TRBD1 (6 bases). Germline-derived CDR1 and CDR2 are MNHEY and SMNVEV (reference sequence). CDR3 size: 13 residues. The DNA for the CDR3 is TGTACCAGCAGTTCGGACAGTAACACTGAAGCTTTCTTT. It is translated as CTSSSDSNTEAFF.

The chain employs TRBV7-2 and TRBJ1-1, with D unresolved. With 1 base removed from V and 3 bases from J, the gap between germline ends came to 6 bases. The CDR3 spans 13 residues. The germline gives CDR1 SGHTA, CDR2 FQGNSA. CDR3 sequence (DNA): TGTGCCAGCAGCTTAGGGGTGTACACTGAAGCTTTCTTT. It translates to CASSLGVYTEAFF.

V usage is TRBV19 and J usage is TRBJ2-1, with TRBD1 matching over 7 bases. Germline CDR1 reads LNHDA; CDR2 reads SQIVND (reference sequence). The CDR3 spans 16 residues. Trimming at V came to 1 base and at J to 8 bases, leaving 11 bases not matched to a gene. DNA for the CDR3: TGTGCCAGTAGTATAGGAGGGGGCAGGACGGGCCATGAGCAGTTCTTC. Its translation: CASSIGGGRTGHEQFF.

A few counts support this clonotype. The V call is TRBV12-3 or TRBV12-4, the J call TRBJ2-3; 8 nucleotides agree with TRBD1. V trimming: 3 bases; J trimming: 4 bases; junction bases outside the gene matches: 9. CDR3 length: 16 amino acids. The CDR3 DNA sequence: TGTGCCAGCAGTTTCCCCGCAGGGGGCTTCCCAGATACGCAGTATTTT. It is translated as CASSFPAGGFPDTQYF.

This clonotype has ten or more counts. The CDR3 region has the DNA TGCAGTGCCGTTAGCGGGAGGAGCTCCTACGAGCAGTACTTC. Translation: CSAVSGRSSYEQYF. V gene TRBV20-1 combines with J gene TRBJ2-7, with 10 nucleotides matching TRBD2. This CDR3 has 14 amino acids. The V segment lost 6 bases and the J segment 0 bases; nucleotides outside the gene matches: 5. The germline CDR1 and CDR2 sequences are DFQATT and SNEGSKA (reference sequence).

This clonotype occurred many times. The genes are TRBV30 and TRBJ2-7, with TRBD1 matching 9 bases. Germline CDR1 reads GTSNPN; CDR2 reads SVGIG (reference sequence). Trimming removed 5 bases from V and 5 bases from J; junction bases left unmatched: 10. The length of the CDR3 is 14 residues. The CDR3 DNA is TGTGCCTGGTCTCCCGGGACAGGGCTGCACGAGCAGTACTTC. Its translation: CAWSPGTGLHEQYF.

The chain uses TRBV29-1 and TRBJ2-1; 8 bases are a match to TRBD2. J gave up 0 bases and V 4 bases, and 14 bases lay outside the gene matches. The germline V gene has CDR1 SQVTM and CDR2 ANQGSEA. This CDR3 spans 18 amino acids. CDR3 sequence reads: CSVGGLAGSRSSYNEQFF. In DNA, the CDR3 is TGCAGCGTTGGTGGGCTAGCGGGTTCCCGGAGCTCCTACAATGAGCAGTTCTTC.

This clonotype was counted at least ten times. J is TRBJ2-1 and V is TRBV3-1; 8 bases are shared with TRBD2. The CDR3 consists of 18 residues. With V trimmed by 4 bases and J by 7 bases, 18 bases remained unmatched. Germline V lookup: CDR1 LGHDT, CDR2 YNNKEL (reference sequence). As DNA, the CDR3 is TGTGCCAGCAGCCCCCAATGGGGGTCGGGAGGGAGGAGGAATGAGCAGTTCTTC. It translates to CASSPQWGSGGRRNEQFF.

This clonotype was picked up many times. This sequence joins TRBV3-1 and TRBJ1-1; the D gene is possibly TRBD1 (5 bases). The CDR3 contains 13 residues. CDR1 LGHDT and CDR2 YNNKEL come from the germline V gene (reference sequence). The germline V and J ends were trimmed by 7 bases and 1 base, with 10 bases remaining between them. The CDR3, as DNA: TGTGCCAGCACTCCTGGACAGAACACTGAAGCTTTCTTT. This codes for CASTPGQNTEAFF.

This clonotype was picked up many times. This rearrangement joins TRBV10-3 to TRBJ2-1; 10 bases line up with TRBD2. This CDR3 region has 15 residues. From germline, CDR1 is ENHRY and CDR2 SYGVKD. J gave up 6 bases and V 4 bases, and 6 bases lay outside the gene matches. The CDR3 nucleotides are TGTGCCATCAGTGGCCTAGCGGGAGAGGGCAATGAGCAGTTCTTC. Translation gives CAISGLAGEGNEQFF.

The J gene is TRBJ2-5, the V gene TRBV25-1; no definite D call. This CDR3 is 16 amino acids long. V gave up 0 bases and J gave up 5 bases, with 16 bases separating them. Germline values: CDR1 MGHDK, CDR2 SYGVNS. The CDR3 DNA is TGTGCCAGCAGTGAATATGTGACCTTAAGTGAGGAGACCCAGTACTTC. Residues: CASSEYVTLSEETQYF.

This clonotype is a singleton in its sample. With a much larger clone just one base away, this may be a read error. The chain links TRBV7-8 to TRBJ1-1, with no clear D. This CDR3 is built from 15 residues. Germline CDR1 reads SGHVS; CDR2 reads FQNEAQ. CDR3 nucleotides: TGTGCCAACAGCTTAAGTCGATCCGGCCAGAGTGAAGCTTTCTTT. Protein sequence: CANSLSRSGQSEAFF.

This clonotype was recorded many times. V and J are TRBV5-1 and TRBJ2-5; D is perhaps TRBD1 (6 bases). The germline CDR1 and CDR2 sequences are SGHRS and YFSETQ. Deletions cut 0 bases from V and 3 bases from J, with 9 bases between. The CDR3 loop spans 14 amino acids. In DNA form, the CDR3 reads TGCGCCAGCAGCTTGGAGTGGACAGAAGAGACCCAGTACTTC. Translated: CASSLEWTEETQYF.

This clonotype was seen at least ten times. This sequence joins TRBV2 and TRBJ2-3; the match to TRBD2 covers 10 bases. CDR1 is SNHLY, CDR2 FYNNEI, per germline. CDR3 length equals 16 residues. The trim removed 4 bases at V and 0 bases at J, leaving 4 bases unmatched. CDR3 DNA: TGTGCCAGCAGTGTCGCTAGCGGGGGTAGCACAGATACGCAGTATTTT. It codes for CASSVASGGSTDTQYF.

This clonotype was observed a handful of times. One end of the junction is discordant with germline, which a read error may explain. The chain is built from TRBV11-2 and TRBJ2-5, with TRBD2 matching over 9 bases. CDR3 size: 17 residues. Germline assignment: CDR1 SGHAT and CDR2 FQNNGV. The CDR3 sequence is CASSLEGLAGIREAQYF. CDR3 bases: TGTGCCAGCAGCTTAGAAGGCCTAGCGGGGATCCGAGAGGCCCAGTACTTC.

This clonotype occurred many times. The gene calls are TRBV20-1 and TRBJ2-1, with D possibly matching TRBD2 (6 bases). The CDR3 extends over 17 amino acids. Trimming took 2 bases from V and 3 from J, leaving 20 bases between them. Germline V gives CDR1 DFQATT, CDR2 SNEGSKA (reference sequence). CDR3 nucleotides: TGCAGTGCTAGAAGCAGCGGGCCATCCCAGCGCTACAATGAGCAGTTCTTC. Translating gives CSARSSGPSQRYNEQFF.

The chain couples TRBV30 to TRBJ1-2, with 9 bases identical to TRBD1. The CDR3 has 15 amino acids. Germline V gives CDR1 GTSNPN, CDR2 SVGIG (reference sequence). V was pared by 3 bases and J by 1 base, with 6 bases of the junction left unmatched. The CDR3 DNA reads TGTGCCTGGAGGACGACAGGGGGTGGTAACTATGGCTACACCTTC. Residues: CAWRTTGGGNYGYTF.

This clonotype was counted only a few times. The chain joins TRBV30 to TRBJ1-1, with a weak D call TRBD1 (5 bases). V shed 3 bases and J shed 5 bases, with 16 bases lying between them. The CDR3 covers 14 residues. Germline V gene data show CDR1 as GTSNPN and CDR2 as SVGIG (reference sequence). CDR3 residues: CAWRILGGYTEAFF. CDR3 DNA sequence: TGTGCCTGGAGGATTCTTGGGGGTTATACTGAAGCTTTCTTT.

The chain has TRBV6-1 and TRBJ1-3; a possible D gene is TRBD1 (6 bases). Trimming removed 6 bases from V and 0 bases from J, with 12 bases in between. Germline-derived CDR1 and CDR2 are MNHNS and SASEGT. The CDR3 totals 15 residues. The CDR3 is CASRGGITSGNTIYF. DNA for the CDR3: TGTGCCAGCAGAGGGGGGATTACCTCTGGAAACACCATATATTTT.